This note documents a single T cell receptor (beta chain) sequence. The data derive from a study of T-cell reconstitution after alpha-beta-depleted transplantation in children. A library of TCRbeta sequences, prepared with unique molecular identifiers, was generated. MiXCR was run by TCRdb on the PCR reads, yielding one entry per CDR3 protein. This table has fewer than 350,000 distinct CDR3 sequences, over 9.5% appearing once. Looked up from germline, CDR1 is MNHEY and CDR2 is SVGAGI. With 6 bases removed from V and 8 bases from J, the gap between germline ends came to 13 bases. This CDR3 has 12 residues.

The receptor was derived from a boy less than two years old with acute myeloid leukemia, due to receive a stem cell transplant. V is TRBV6-5 and J is TRBJ1-2; a weak D match, TRBD1 (5 bases). The input for sequencing was PBMCs, taken before TCRalphabeta/CD19-depleted stem cell transplant. Here the CDR3 reads CASRGLRDGYTF. The CDR3 DNA is TGTGCCAGCAGGGGACTCAGGGACGGCTACACCTTC.